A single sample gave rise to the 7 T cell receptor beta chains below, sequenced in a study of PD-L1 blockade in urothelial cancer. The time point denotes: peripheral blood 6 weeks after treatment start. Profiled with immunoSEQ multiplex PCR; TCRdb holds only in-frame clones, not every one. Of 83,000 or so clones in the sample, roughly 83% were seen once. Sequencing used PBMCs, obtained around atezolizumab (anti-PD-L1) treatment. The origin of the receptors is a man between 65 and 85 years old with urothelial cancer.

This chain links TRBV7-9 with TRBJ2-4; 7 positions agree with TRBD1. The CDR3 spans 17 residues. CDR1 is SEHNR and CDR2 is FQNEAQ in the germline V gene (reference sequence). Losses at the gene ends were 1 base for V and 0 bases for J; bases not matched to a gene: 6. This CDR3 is CASSLGGQGVAKNIQYF. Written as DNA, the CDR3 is TGTGCCAGCAGCTTAGGAGGGCAGGGGGTAGCCAAAAACATTCAGTACTTC.

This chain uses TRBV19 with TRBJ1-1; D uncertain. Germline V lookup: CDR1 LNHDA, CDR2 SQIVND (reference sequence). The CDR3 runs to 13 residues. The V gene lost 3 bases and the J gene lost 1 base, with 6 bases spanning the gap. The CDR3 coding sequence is TGTGCCAGTAGTATTCTATGGAACACTGAAGCTTTCTTT. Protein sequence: CASSILWNTEAFF.

The CDR3 region has the DNA TGTGCCAGCAGTAGAGGGGCTAGCGGGGGAAACACAGATACGCAGTATTTT. This gives the protein CASSRGASGGNTDTQYF. This chain connects TRBV27 to TRBJ2-3; 10 bases are a match to TRBD2. Losses at the gene ends were 5 bases for V and 2 bases for J; bases not matched to a gene: 10. Germline assignment: CDR1 MNHEY and CDR2 SMNVEV (reference sequence). This CDR3 region has 17 residues.

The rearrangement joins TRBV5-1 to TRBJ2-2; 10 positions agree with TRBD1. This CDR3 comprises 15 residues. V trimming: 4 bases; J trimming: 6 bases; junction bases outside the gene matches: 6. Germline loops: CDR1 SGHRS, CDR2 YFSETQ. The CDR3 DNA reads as TGCGCCAGCAGCACGACAGGGGGCGGGTCCGGGGAGCTGTTTTTT. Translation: CASSTTGGGSGELFF.

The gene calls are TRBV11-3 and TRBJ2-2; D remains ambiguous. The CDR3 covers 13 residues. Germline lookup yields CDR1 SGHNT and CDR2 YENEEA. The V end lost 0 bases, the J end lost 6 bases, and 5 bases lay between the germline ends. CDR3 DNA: TGTGCCAGCAGCTTAGATCATCCCGGGGAGCTGTTTTTT. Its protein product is CASSLDHPGELFF.

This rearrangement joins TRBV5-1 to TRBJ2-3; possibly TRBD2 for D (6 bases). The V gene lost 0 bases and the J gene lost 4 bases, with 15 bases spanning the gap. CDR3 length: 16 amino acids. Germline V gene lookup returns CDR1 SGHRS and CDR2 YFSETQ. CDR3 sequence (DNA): TGCGCCAGCAGCTTGGGGGTGGACCGCGGGGCAGATACGCAGTATTTT. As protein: CASSLGVDRGADTQYF.

CDR3 protein: CASSFTGTSGAKETQYF. DNA of the CDR3: TGCGCCAGCAGCTTCACCGGGACTAGCGGGGCGAAAGAGACCCAGTACTTC. V is TRBV5-1 and J is TRBJ2-5; 13 bases align to TRBD2. V was clipped by 2 bases and J by 3 bases; unmatched bases: 7. The CDR3 loop spans 17 amino acids. Germline V gene data show CDR1 as SGHRS and CDR2 as YFSETQ.